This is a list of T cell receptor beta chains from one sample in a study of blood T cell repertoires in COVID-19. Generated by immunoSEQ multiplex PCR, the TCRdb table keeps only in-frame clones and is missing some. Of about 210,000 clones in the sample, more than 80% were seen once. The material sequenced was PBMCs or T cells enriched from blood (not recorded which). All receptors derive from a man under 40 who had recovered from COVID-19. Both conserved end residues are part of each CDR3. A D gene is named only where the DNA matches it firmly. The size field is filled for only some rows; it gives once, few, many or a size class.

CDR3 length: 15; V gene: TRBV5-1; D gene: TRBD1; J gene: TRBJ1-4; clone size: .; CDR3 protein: CASSLATGKNEKLFF; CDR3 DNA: TGCGCCAGCAGCTTGGCGACAGGGAAGAATGAAAAACTGTTTTTT
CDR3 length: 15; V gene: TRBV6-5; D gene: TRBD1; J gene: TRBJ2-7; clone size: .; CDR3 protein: CASSYLSGQNYEQYF; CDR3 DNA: TGTGCCAGCAGTTACTTGTCGGGACAGAATTACGAGCAGTACTTC
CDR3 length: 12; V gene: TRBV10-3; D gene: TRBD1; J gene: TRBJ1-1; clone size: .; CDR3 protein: CATRQGDTEAFF; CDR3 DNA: TGTGCCACACGACAGGGGGACACTGAAGCTTTCTTT
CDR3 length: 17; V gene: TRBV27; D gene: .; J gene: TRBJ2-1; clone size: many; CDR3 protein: CASSLVGGLTSYNEQFF; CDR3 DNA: TGTGCCAGCAGTTTGGTAGGAGGACTAACCTCCTACAATGAGCAGTTCTTC
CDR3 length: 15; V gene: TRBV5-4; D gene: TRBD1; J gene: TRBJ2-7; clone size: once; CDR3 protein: CASSSPTGSSYEQYF; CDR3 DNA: TGTGCCAGCAGCTCACCGACAGGGAGCTCCTACGAGCAGTACTTC
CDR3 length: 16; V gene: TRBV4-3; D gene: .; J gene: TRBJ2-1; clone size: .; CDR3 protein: CASSQGRGIIDNEQFF; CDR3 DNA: TGCGCCAGCAGCCAAGGACGGGGGATAATCGACAATGAGCAGTTCTTC
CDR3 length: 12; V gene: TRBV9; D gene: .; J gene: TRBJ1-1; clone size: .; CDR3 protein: CASSVGGTEAFF; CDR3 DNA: TGTGCCAGCAGCGTCGGGGGGACTGAAGCTTTCTTT
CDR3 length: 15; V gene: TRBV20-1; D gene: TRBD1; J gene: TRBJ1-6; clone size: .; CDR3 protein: CSASSGTEVDSPLHF; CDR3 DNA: TGCAGTGCTAGTTCGGGGACAGAGGTCGACTCACCCCTCCACTTT
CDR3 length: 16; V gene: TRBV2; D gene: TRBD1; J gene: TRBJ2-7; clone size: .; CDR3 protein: CASNEGGQAFSYEQYF; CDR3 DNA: TGTGCCAGCAACGAAGGGGGACAGGCTTTCTCCTACGAGCAGTACTTC
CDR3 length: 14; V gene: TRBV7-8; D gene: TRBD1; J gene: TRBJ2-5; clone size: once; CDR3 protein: CASSPTTGIETQYF; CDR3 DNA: TGTGCCAGCAGCCCAACGACAGGGATAGAGACCCAGTACTTC
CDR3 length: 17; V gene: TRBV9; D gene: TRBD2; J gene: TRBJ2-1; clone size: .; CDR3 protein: CASSVEGLAGVYNEQFF; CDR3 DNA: TGTGCCAGCAGCGTAGAAGGACTAGCGGGGGTGTACAATGAGCAGTTCTTC
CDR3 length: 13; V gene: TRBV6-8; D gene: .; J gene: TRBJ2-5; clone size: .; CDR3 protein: CASSGTGKETQYF; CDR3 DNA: TGTGCCAGCAGTGGGACTGGCAAGGAGACCCAGTACTTC